These 21 T cell receptor beta chains were sequenced from one sample in a study of blood T cells in healthy people across ages. Combining a sample-barcoded 5' primer with a J-beta primer mix, a second PCR ran for roughly 7 to 11 cycles. Via MiXCR, TCRdb re-called the 5' RACE reads, giving one row per CDR3 protein. The sample consists of about 900,000 distinct CDR3 sequences, roughly 48% of them appearing once. The sample comprised blood. These receptors came from a man aged 25-45 years in good health.

This sequence joins TRBV5-1 and TRBJ2-3; 8 bases fit TRBD2. The CDR3 sequence is 15 residues long. V dropped 2 bases and J dropped 4; count of bases not matched to a gene: 6. Germline V gene data show CDR1 as SGHRS and CDR2 as YFSETQ. CDR3 coding DNA: TGCGCCAGCAGCTTTCGAGCGGGGGCTCCAGATACGCAGTATTTT. Translating it yields CASSFRAGAPDTQYF.

The chain combines TRBV29-1 with TRBJ2-3; the match to TRBD1 covers 7 bases. Germline values: CDR1 SQVTM, CDR2 ANQGSEA. The trim removed 5 bases at V and 1 base at J, leaving 9 bases unmatched. The CDR3 extends over 15 amino acids. CDR3 bases: TGCAGCGTTTCACAGGGGTTCCGGCGCACAGATACGCAGTATTTT. Its translation: CSVSQGFRRTDTQYF.

V usage is TRBV11-2 and J usage is TRBJ1-1; D unclear. Trimming pared 1 base from V and 4 bases from J, leaving 10 bases between. CDR1 and CDR2 (germline): SGHAT, FQNNGV. The CDR3 is made up of 14 amino acids. CDR3 sequence reads: CASSLGAEGTEAFF. The CDR3, as DNA: TGTGCCAGCAGCTTAGGCGCGGAGGGCACTGAAGCTTTCTTT.

V gene TRBV20-1 combines with J gene TRBJ2-3; TRBD1 is a possible D gene (5 bases). Germline lookup yields CDR1 DFQATT and CDR2 SNEGSKA (reference sequence). V dropped 1 base and J dropped 4 bases, with 12 bases sitting between them. This CDR3 is 14 amino acids long. The CDR3 here is CSARGPQGPDTQYF. CDR3 coding DNA: TGCAGTGCTAGAGGGCCTCAGGGCCCAGATACGCAGTATTTT.

A single count supports this clonotype. The V call is TRBV29-1, the J call TRBJ2-7; 8 nucleotides align to TRBD1. The CDR3 has 12 amino acids. The ends lost 6 bases at V and 2 bases at J; junction bases unmatched: 3. Per germline, CDR1 SQVTM and CDR2 ANQGSEA. The CDR3: CSVDRGPYEQYF. Written as DNA, the CDR3 is TGCAGCGTAGACAGGGGACCCTACGAGCAGTACTTC.

The chain couples TRBV5-1 to TRBJ2-7; TRBD2 agrees at 11 bases. Germline assignment: CDR1 SGHRS and CDR2 YFSETQ. This CDR3 is 15 amino acids long. V was clipped by 4 bases and J by 2 bases; unmatched bases: 5. CDR3 sequence (DNA): TGCGCCAGCAGCACGGGGACTAGCGGAACCTACGAGCAGTACTTC. Translating gives CASSTGTSGTYEQYF. The complete variable domain, with remaining parts taken from reference TRBV5-1 and TRBJ2-7, reads KAGVTQTPRYLIKTRGQQVTLSCSPISGHRSVSWYQQTPGQGLQFLFEYFSETQRNKGNFPGRFSGRQFSNSRSEMNVSTLELGDSALYLCASSTGTSGTYEQYFGPGTRLTVT.

The chain employs TRBV20-1 and TRBJ2-7; D gene ambiguous. The tail of the sequence fits TRBJ2-5 better, so the J call may be wrong. Germline CDR1 DFQATT, CDR2 SNEGSKA (reference sequence). The length of the CDR3 is 12 residues. The CDR3 coding sequence is TGCAGTGCTAGCGGGTGGGGAGAGACCCAGTACTTC. This encodes CSASGWGETQYF.

V is TRBV20-1 and J is TRBJ1-6; 8 bases are a match to TRBD1. V gave up 6 bases and J gave up 7 bases; unmatched junction bases: 5. This CDR3 region has 13 residues. The germline V gene has CDR1 DFQATT and CDR2 SNEGSKA (reference sequence). The CDR3 coding sequence is TGCAGTGCAAAACAGGGGGACAATTCACCCCTCCACTTT. This encodes CSAKQGDNSPLHF.

This clonotype was seen only a few times. The rearrangement joins TRBV29-1 to TRBJ2-1, with D perhaps matching TRBD2 (6 bases). Looked up from germline, CDR1 is SQVTM and CDR2 is ANQGSEA. The CDR3 has 15 residues. Trimming pared 3 bases from V and 0 bases from J, leaving 12 bases between. The chain's CDR3 is CSVDVGGNSYNEQFF. DNA for the CDR3: TGCAGCGTTGATGTCGGGGGAAACTCCTACAATGAGCAGTTCTTC.

The J gene is TRBJ2-2, the V gene TRBV27, with D possibly being TRBD1 (6 bases). Trimming left V 5 bases short and J 1 base short, with 14 bases between. The CDR3 contains 16 residues. Germline V gene data show CDR1 as MNHEY and CDR2 as SMNVEV (reference sequence). The CDR3 sequence: CASSPADRKNTGELFF. CDR3 DNA: TGTGCCAGCAGTCCCGCCGACAGGAAGAACACCGGGGAGCTGTTTTTT.

The V and J genes are TRBV14 and TRBJ2-1; 8 bases are a match to TRBD1. CDR3 length: 14 amino acids. Germline-derived CDR1 and CDR2 are SGHDN and FVKESK. The ends lost 0 bases at V and 10 bases at J; junction bases unmatched: 5. In nucleotides, the CDR3 is TGTGCCAGCAGCCAAGACAGGGGGCACTACGAGCAGTTCTTC. It specifies CASSQDRGHYEQFF.

This clonotype was observed at least ten times. This chain uses TRBV2 with TRBJ2-5; possibly TRBD2 for D (5 bases). Germline CDR1 and CDR2: SNHLY and FYNNEI. Trimming removed 0 bases at V and 1 base at J, with 9 bases between. The CDR3 consists of 15 residues. The CDR3 region has the DNA TGTGCCAGCAGTGAAGCCCGGACTCGCCAAGAGACCCAGTACTTC. Translating it yields CASSEARTRQETQYF. The full variable domain, with the rest looked up from reference TRBV2 and TRBJ2-5, is EPEVTQTPSHQVTQMGQEVILRCVPISNHLYFYWYRQILGQKVEFLVSFYNNEISEKSEIFDDQFSVERPDGSNFTLKIRSTKLEDSAMYFCASSEARTRQETQYFGPGTRLLVL.

A remark on this clonotype: A junction end diverges from the germline sequence, so it may reflect a read error. The rearrangement joins TRBV27 to TRBJ2-1, with a weak D call TRBD1 (5 bases). This CDR3 is built from 14 residues. Germline-derived CDR1 and CDR2 are MNHEY and SMNVEV (reference sequence). CDR3 nucleotide sequence: TGTACCAGCAGTTTAGTTGGGGCCTCCAATGAGCAGTTCTTC. Residues: CTSSLVGASNEQFF.

The chain recombines TRBV7-9 with TRBJ2-3; 7 nucleotides align to TRBD1. The germline CDR1 and CDR2 sequences are SEHNR and FQNEAQ (reference sequence). The CDR3 is made up of 17 amino acids. The junction had 10 bases not matched to a gene; V was cut back by 4 bases and J by 0 bases. CDR3 amino acids: CASSSGTVDPSTDTQYF. The DNA of the CDR3 is TGTGCCAGCAGCTCCGGGACAGTTGATCCTAGCACAGATACGCAGTATTTT.

V and J are TRBV6-1 and TRBJ2-3; D is uncertain. V lost 1 base to trimming and J lost 7 bases, with 3 bases between them. Germline V gene lookup returns CDR1 MNHNS and CDR2 SASEGT. The CDR3 is 11 amino acids. For the CDR3, the DNA is TGTGCCAGCAGTGAAGTACATACGCAGTATTTT. Its translation: CASSEVHTQYF.

This chain connects TRBV29-1 to TRBJ2-3, with D perhaps TRBD1 (6 bases). CDR1 and CDR2 from the germline V gene are SQVTM and ANQGSEA. This CDR3 comprises 12 residues. Deletions cut 4 bases from V and 6 bases from J, with 11 bases between. This CDR3 reads CSVAQGVDTQYF. CDR3 bases: TGCAGCGTTGCACAGGGAGTGGATACGCAGTATTTT.

The chain recombines TRBV27 with TRBJ2-1, with 7 bases matching TRBD1. CDR3 length equals 15 residues. V gave up 7 bases and J gave up 0 bases; unmatched junction bases: 6. From germline, CDR1 is MNHEY and CDR2 SMNVEV (reference sequence). DNA of the CDR3: TGTGCCAGCACCAGGACAGGCCTCTCCTACAATGAGCAGTTCTTC. The encoded protein is CASTRTGLSYNEQFF.

The rearrangement joins TRBV7-9 to TRBJ1-6; D is undetermined. Trimming shortened V by 5 bases and J by 7 bases, and 12 bases separated the two germline ends. There are 14 residues in the CDR3. The germline V gene encodes CDR1 SEHNR and CDR2 FQNEAQ (reference sequence). CDR3 protein: CASSPRTDNSPLHF. The CDR3, as DNA: TGTGCCAGCAGCCCAAGGACGGACAATTCACCCCTCCACTTT.

The J gene is TRBJ2-5, the V gene TRBV5-8; 8 nucleotides agree with TRBD1. The germline CDR1 and CDR2 sequences are SGHTS and YDEGEE. This CDR3 has 15 residues. With V trimmed by 2 bases and J by 7 bases, 10 bases remained unmatched. The CDR3 nucleotides are TGTGCCAGCAGCTTCTTGACAGGGGCCCTGATGACCCAGTACTTC. It encodes CASSFLTGALMTQYF.

The J gene is TRBJ1-2, the V gene TRBV6-5; possibly TRBD1 for D (5 bases). Trimming took off 5 bases at V and 4 bases at J, with 11 bases between the two ends. The CDR3 runs to 13 residues. Germline CDR1 reads MNHEY; CDR2 reads SVGAGI. The CDR3, as DNA: TGTGCCAGCAGTGCGGGACGGACCTATGGCTACACCTTC. Its protein product is CASSAGRTYGYTF.

There are a few counts of this clonotype. The chain carries TRBV27 and TRBJ1-2; weak D call: TRBD1 (5 bases). Germline-derived CDR1 and CDR2 are MNHEY and SMNVEV (reference sequence). V gave up 7 bases and J gave up 0 bases, with 15 bases separating them. This CDR3 has 15 residues. Here the CDR3 reads CASITRDGPNYGYTF. CDR3 in DNA: TGTGCCAGCATTACCCGGGACGGCCCTAACTATGGCTACACCTTC.